What follows are 23 T cell receptor beta chains derived from one specimen sequenced in a study of blood T cell repertoires in COVID-19 (dated by TCRdb to 2018 to 2021). The library was prepared using the immunoSEQ multiplex PCR assay. In TCRdb, the immuneACCESS table is reduced to in-frame sequences with V and J assigned. These tables do not hold every clone; where another copy was compared, an unresolved V gene accounts for under half, and the others remain unexplained. Across this sample there are about 110,000 clones, with 85% to 90% seen only once. The ten largest clones represent around 1.1% of the sample. The source material was peripheral blood. The receptors here all came from a human donor in a cohort sampled during active COVID-19.

The genes are TRBV7-2 and TRBJ2-3, with D possibly matching TRBD2 (6 bases). The V and J ends lost 11 bases and 5 bases respectively, with 20 bases between them. This CDR3 is built from 14 residues. Germline V CDR1 and CDR2: SGHTA, FQGNSA. CDR3 loop: CAGQTNLGGDTQYF. CDR3 coding DNA: TGTGCCGGCCAGACCAACCTGGGGGGAGATACGCAGTATTTT. Variable domain in full (rest from reference TRBV7-2 and TRBJ2-3): GAGVSQSPSNKVTEKGKDVELRCDPISGHTALYWYRQSLGQGLEFLIYFQGNSAPDKSGLPSDRFSAERTGGSVSTLTIQRTQQEDSAVYLCAGQTNLGGDTQYFGPGTRLTVL.

The chain links TRBV29-1 to TRBJ2-7, with TRBD1 identical over 7 bases. V trimming: 6 bases; J trimming: 4 bases; junction bases outside the gene matches: 6. Germline CDR1 is SQVTM and CDR2 is ANQGSEA. The CDR3 contains 12 residues. The CDR3 DNA follows: TGCAGCGTCGGGACAGACCCTTACGAGCAGTACTTC. It codes for CSVGTDPYEQYF.

Notes on this clone: Because the CDR3's place on the DNA is in doubt, the DNA is left out and the CDR3 is given as listed by TCRdb. The chain couples TRBV24-1 to TRBJ2-1; TRBD2 reflects the table's D call only, with no check against the DNA. The CDR3 is 16 amino acids in total, end residues counted. Germline CDR1 is KGHDR and CDR2 is SFDVKD. The chain's CDR3 is CATSTSGLAEYNEQFF.

The rearrangement joins TRBV11-1 to TRBJ1-6; no clear D gene. The V end was cut by 3 bases, the J end by 5 bases, with 8 bases between. The germline V gene has CDR1 SGHAT and CDR2 FQDESV (reference sequence). The CDR3 loop spans 14 amino acids. The CDR3 region is CASSLRGNNSPLHF. In DNA form, the CDR3 reads TGTGCCAGCAGCTTGAGAGGGAATAATTCACCCCTCCACTTT.

The chain has TRBV18 and TRBJ2-7; 7 bases match TRBD1. Losses at the gene ends were 6 bases for V and 0 bases for J; bases not matched to a gene: 11. CDR1 KGHSH and CDR2 LQKENI come from the germline V gene. This CDR3 contains 16 residues. The CDR3: CASSHNVRGISYEQYF. The CDR3 DNA reads TGTGCCAGCTCCCACAATGTCAGGGGGATCTCCTACGAGCAGTACTTC.

This chain connects TRBV2 to TRBJ1-2; 10 nucleotides match TRBD1. This CDR3 contains 15 residues. Trimming removed 4 bases from V and 6 bases from J; junction bases left unmatched: 8. The germline V gene encodes CDR1 SNHLY and CDR2 FYNNEI. CDR3 DNA: TGTGCCAGCAGTGCTCTGGACAGGGGGGAGGATGGCTACACCTTC. Translation: CASSALDRGEDGYTF.

The chain uses TRBV3-1 (or the pseudogene TRBV3-2) and TRBJ2-3; 9 nucleotides agree with TRBD2. V dropped 0 bases and J dropped 1; count of bases not matched to a gene: 11. This CDR3 has 19 amino acids. Germline V CDR1 and CDR2: LGHDT, YNNKEL (reference sequence). As DNA, the CDR3 is TGTGCCAGCAGCCAAGATGGTAGAAGCGGGGGGATGGGCACAGATACGCAGTATTTT. Encoded protein: CASSQDGRSGGMGTDTQYF.

V usage is TRBV7-2 and J usage is TRBJ2-1; D gene ambiguous. V gave up 3 bases and J gave up 5 bases, with 8 bases separating them. The CDR3 contains 13 residues. Germline V gene data show CDR1 as SGHTA and CDR2 as FQGNSA. CDR3 region: CASSFGLHNEQFF. Here the CDR3 DNA reads TGTGCCAGCAGCTTTGGGCTCCACAATGAGCAGTTCTTC.

The chain is built from TRBV6-2 or TRBV6-3 and TRBJ2-1, with 8 nucleotides matching TRBD2. CDR3 size: 16 residues. From germline, CDR1 is MNHEY and CDR2 SVGEGT. Trimming took 5 bases from V and 0 from J; bases not matched to a gene: 6. CDR3 region: CASSRLSGGSYNEQFF. DNA for the CDR3: TGTGCCAGCAGTAGACTCAGCGGGGGCTCCTACAATGAGCAGTTCTTC.

This clone appeared once. The chain has TRBV18 and TRBJ1-1, with D unclear. The germline V gene encodes CDR1 KGHSH and CDR2 LQKENI. The CDR3 is 12 residues long. V lost 6 bases, J lost 1 base, and 6 bases lay in between. The CDR3, as DNA: TGTGCCAGCTCCCGAGAGAACACTGAAGCTTTCTTT. It yields the protein CASSRENTEAFF. The variable domain in full, with the rest retrieved from reference TRBV18 and TRBJ1-1, is NAGVMQNPRHLVRRRGQEARLRCSPMKGHSHVYWYRQLPEEGLKFMVYLQKENIIDESGMPKERFSAEFPKEGPSILRIQQVVRGDSAAYFCASSRENTEAFFGQGTRLTVV.

The rearrangement uses TRBV12-5 and TRBJ1-2; no clear D. CDR1 LGHNT and CDR2 FRNRAP come from the germline V gene. The germline V and J ends were trimmed by 4 bases and 4 bases, with 4 bases remaining between them. The CDR3 spans 11 residues. CDR3 region: CASGSFYGYTF. CDR3 DNA sequence: TGTGCTAGTGGTTCGTTCTATGGCTACACCTTC.

This clone was counted a single time. This chain joins TRBV5-4 and TRBJ2-3; possible D gene TRBD1, 5 bases. Trimming shortened V by 4 bases and J by 11 bases, and 17 bases separated the two germline ends. The CDR3 totals 13 residues. Germline CDR1 SGHNT, CDR2 YYREEE (reference sequence). In DNA, the CDR3 is TGTGCCAGCAGCGGACATTTGTTCGTGGAGCAGTATTTT. Translated, it gives CASSGHLFVEQYF.

Only one count was recorded for this clone. One end of the junction fails to match germline, which may point to a read error. The chain recombines TRBV11-3 with TRBJ2-7; D possibly corresponds to TRBD1 (6 bases). The CDR3 runs 11 residues. Germline CDR1 is SGHNT and CDR2 is YENEEA. This chain's CDR3 is CASSLRGTTNF. Written as DNA, the CDR3 is TGTGCCAGCAGCCTAAGGGGGACCACTAATTTC.

In DNA form, the CDR3 reads TGTGCCAGCAGCCCACAGGGGGCCCAGACCCAGTACTTC. It is translated as CASSPQGAQTQYF. The chain employs TRBV7-3 and TRBJ2-5, with 9 bases that match TRBD1. Losses at the gene ends were 5 bases for V and 6 bases for J; bases not matched to a gene: 4. The CDR3 sequence is 13 residues long. The germline V gene has CDR1 SGHTA and CDR2 FQGTGA.

V usage is TRBV11-2 and J usage is TRBJ1-2, with TRBD1 as a possible D gene (6 bases). This CDR3 is 15 amino acids long. Germline-derived CDR1 and CDR2 are SGHAT and FQNNGV. V was pared by 2 bases and J by 3 bases, with 13 bases between. CDR3 loop: CASSLSQGTYYGYTF. The CDR3 bases are TGTGCCAGCAGCTTATCTCAGGGGACCTACTATGGCTACACCTTC.

The rearrangement joins TRBV19 to TRBJ2-1, with D tentatively TRBD1 (5 bases). V was cut by 2 bases and J by 7 bases, with 12 bases left in between. The CDR3 runs 14 residues. Germline-derived CDR1 and CDR2 are LNHDA and SQIVND (reference sequence). The CDR3 spells CASSIQGWVNEQFF. The CDR3 DNA reads as TGTGCCAGTAGTATACAGGGTTGGGTGAATGAGCAGTTCTTC.

J is TRBJ2-3 and V is TRBV11-3; D remains ambiguous. The CDR3 runs to 14 residues. The V gene lost 2 bases and the J gene lost 6 bases, with 12 bases spanning the gap. The germline gives CDR1 SGHNT, CDR2 YENEEA. The DNA for the CDR3 is TGTGCCAGCAGCTTATTCAATCTGGAGGATACGCAGTATTTT. Translated: CASSLFNLEDTQYF.

The CDR3 here is CASSSQGQGAFNEQFF. As DNA, the CDR3 is TGTGCCAGCAGCTCACAAGGACAGGGGGCTTTCAATGAGCAGTTCTTC. V usage is TRBV7-6 and J usage is TRBJ2-1, with 11 bases matching TRBD1. V trimming: 4 bases; J trimming: 6 bases; junction bases outside the gene matches: 8. CDR1 and CDR2 from the germline V gene are SGHVS and FNYEAQ. The CDR3 has 16 residues.

This chain uses TRBV7-8 with TRBJ2-3; 11 bases line up with TRBD2. The ends lost 2 bases at V and 0 bases at J; junction bases unmatched: 7. Looked up from germline, CDR1 is SGHVS and CDR2 is FQNEAQ. CDR3 length: 18 residues. The CDR3 spells CASSLRLAGRLSTDTQYF. The CDR3 coding sequence is TGTGCCAGCAGCTTAAGACTAGCGGGGCGGTTGAGCACAGATACGCAGTATTTT. Combining the CDR3 with reference TRBV7-8 and TRBJ2-3 gives the whole variable domain GAGVSQSPRYKVAKRGQDVALRCDPISGHVSLFWYQQALGQGPEFLTYFQNEAQLDKSGLPSDRFFAERPEGSVSTLKIQRTQQEDSAVYLCASSLRLAGRLSTDTQYFGPGTRLTVL.

CDR3 bases: TGTGCCAGCAGTGAATCGAAAAGCGGGGGCACAGATACGCAGTATTTT. This sequence encodes CASSESKSGGTDTQYF. V is TRBV6-4 and J is TRBJ2-3, with 7 positions matching TRBD2. Germline V gives CDR1 MRHNA, CDR2 SNTAGT. The length of the CDR3 is 16 residues. V shed 3 bases and J 1 base; nucleotides not matched to a gene: 7.

This sequence joins TRBV4-1 and TRBJ2-3; 11 bases align to TRBD2. Germline CDR1 and CDR2: MGHRA and YSYEKL. The CDR3 sequence is 16 residues long. Germline trimming cut 0 bases from V and 1 base from J; bases unmatched to any gene: 0. CDR3 in DNA: TGCGCCAGCAGCCAAGAGACTAGCGGGGGCACAGATACGCAGTATTTT. Translated: CASSQETSGGTDTQYF.

The CDR3 DNA reads as TGCGCCAGCAGCCCTTCAGGGGTCCAAGAGACCCAGTACTTC. It specifies CASSPSGVQETQYF. V is TRBV5-1 and J is TRBJ2-5; D perhaps matches TRBD1 (6 bases). Germline assignment: CDR1 SGHRS and CDR2 YFSETQ. CDR3 length: 14 residues. Trimming stripped 4 bases from V and 1 base from J, with 11 bases between.

The count of this clone is one. The chain recombines TRBV4-1 with TRBJ1-6; no clear D gene. The V and J ends lost 4 bases and 13 bases respectively, with 14 bases between them. CDR1 is MGHRA and CDR2 is YSYEKL in the germline V gene. The length of the CDR3 is 13 residues. Here the CDR3 DNA reads TGCGCCAGCAGCCCCCGCCCCCCCCAGCCCCTCCACTTT. Encoded protein: CASSPRPPQPLHF.